This T cell receptor (beta chain) came from a study of T cell repertoires in cytomegalovirus infection. Across the study: Public TCR beta signatures were indicative of both CMV infection and a matching HLA type.

TCRdb independently ran MiXCR on the reads; one entry per CDR3 protein. Here the sample spans tens of thousands of distinct CDR3 sequences, about 26% being singletons. Germline CDR1 reads MNHEY; CDR2 reads SMNVEV (reference sequence). With V trimmed by 0 bases and J by 2 bases, 6 bases remained unmatched. This CDR3 comprises 16 residues. Overall study findings and caveats: Summed frequency of public TCR beta families distinguished CMV carriers with the relevant HLA. In two of eight donors, the top clonotype was HLA-C-restricted CMV-specific.

This clonotype showed up just a few times. Its specificity is unknown. The sample in question was CD8+ T cells from cultured PBMCs, obtained from culture after CMV antigen stimulation. The TCR comes from a human donor in good health (CMV status not recorded). Some clones in this sample may be carry-over from other donors' samples. The J gene is TRBJ2-7, the V gene TRBV27; 8 bases match TRBD2. DNA for the CDR3: TGTGCCAGCAGTTTATCGGGGGCTAGCGGGCCCTACGAGCAGTACTTC. It yields the protein CASSLSGASGPYEQYF.